This TCR beta chain was sequenced in a study of T cell responses to AZD1222 COVID-19 vaccine. Using immunoSEQ multiplex PCR, the repertoire was profiled, and TCRdb retains in-frame clones only, with some absent. This table has about 140,000 clones, less than 95% appearing once. Worth noting for this clone: The antigen remains undetermined.

Germline V gene data show CDR1 as MDHEN and CDR2 as SYDVKM. The V gene lost 7 bases and the J gene lost 2 bases, with 12 bases spanning the gap. This CDR3 comprises 13 residues. General study findings and limits: The donor cohort was predominantly white British with a female majority, and clonal diversity may have been underestimated. Spike-specific TCRs gained breadth and depth after people received two AZD1222 doses.

The source material was peripheral blood, sampled 28 days after the second AZD1222 dose. This chain uses TRBV28 with TRBJ2-7; tentative D call: TRBD1 (5 bases). The clonotype comes from an adult who received the AZD1222 COVID-19 vaccine. For the CDR3, the DNA is TGTGCCAGCATGTGGCAGGGCACCTACGAGCAGTACTTC. Its protein product is CASMWQGTYEQYF.